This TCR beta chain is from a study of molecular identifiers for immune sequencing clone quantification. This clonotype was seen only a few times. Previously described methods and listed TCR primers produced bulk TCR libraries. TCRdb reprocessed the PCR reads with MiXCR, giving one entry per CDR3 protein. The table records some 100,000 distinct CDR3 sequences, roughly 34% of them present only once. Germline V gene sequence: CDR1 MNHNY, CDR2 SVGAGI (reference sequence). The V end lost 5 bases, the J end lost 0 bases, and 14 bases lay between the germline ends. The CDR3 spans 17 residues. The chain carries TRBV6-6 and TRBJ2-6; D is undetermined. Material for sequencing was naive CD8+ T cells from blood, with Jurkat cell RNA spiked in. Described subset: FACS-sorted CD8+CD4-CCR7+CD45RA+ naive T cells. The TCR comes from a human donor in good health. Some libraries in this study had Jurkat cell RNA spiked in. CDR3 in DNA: TGTGCCAGCAGTAACCCGCGCGACCACTCTGGGGCCAACGTCCTGACTTTC. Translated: CASSNPRDHSGANVLTF.